A selection of T cell receptor beta chains follows, all from one sample in a study of T-cell reconstitution after alpha-beta-depleted transplantation in children. One entry per CDR3 protein, called by TCRdb with MiXCR from the PCR reads. The table lists about 170,000 distinct CDR3 sequences, over 8.5% of them singletons. The input for sequencing was PBMCs, taken before TCRalphabeta/CD19-depleted stem cell transplant. These receptors originate from a boy aged 2-9 years with acute myeloid leukemia, due to receive a stem cell transplant. Each CDR3 is given with its conserved first and last residue. The D gene is left open where the match is weak. A clone size is listed for some rows: how often the clone was seen (once, few, many), or a class if it is expanded.

V: TRBV29-1; size: many; D: .; J: TRBJ2-1; DNA: TGCAGCTTCTGTACATTTCACAATGAGCAGTTCTTC; CDR3: CSFCTFHNEQFF
V: TRBV4-1; size: many; D: .; J: TRBJ1-3; DNA: TGCGCCAGCAGCCAAGTACACAAGGGAACTGGAAACACCATATATTTT; CDR3: CASSQVHKGTGNTIYF
V: TRBV7-2; size: many; D: TRBD2; J: TRBJ2-5; DNA: TGTGCCAGCAGCTTATCGAGAGCGGGGGGGCCGGAGACCCAGTACTTC; CDR3: CASSLSRAGGPETQYF
V: TRBV15; size: many; D: .; J: TRBJ2-7; DNA: TGTGCCACCAGCAGAGGACTATTCGGCGAGCAGTACTTC; CDR3: CATSRGLFGEQYF
V: TRBV6-1; size: many; D: TRBD2; J: TRBJ2-5; DNA: TGTGCCAGCAGTGAGGGCGGGGGGTCCCAAGAGACCCAGTACTTC; CDR3: CASSEGGGSQETQYF
V: TRBV27; size: many; D: .; J: TRBJ1-6; DNA: TGTGCCAGCAGCCCACAGACGAATAATTCACCCCTCCACTTT; CDR3: CASSPQTNNSPLHF
V: TRBV28; size: many; D: .; J: TRBJ2-3; DNA: TGTGCCAGCAGTTTAGCAGGGGAGAGCACAGATACGCAGTATTTT; CDR3: CASSLAGESTDTQYF
V: TRBV20-1; size: many; D: TRBD2; J: TRBJ2-1; DNA: TGCAGTGCTAGAGGTCCCCTCTTGGGACTAGCGGGGGTTAGCTCCTACAATGAGCAGTTCTTC; CDR3: CSARGPLLGLAGVSSYNEQFF
V: TRBV20-1; size: many; D: TRBD2; J: TRBJ2-3; DNA: TGCAGTGCTAGGGAACTGGGTAGCGGGGGAGGAGATACGCAGTATTTT; CDR3: CSARELGSGGGDTQYF
V: TRBV6-5; size: .; D: .; J: TRBJ1-2; DNA: TGTGCCAGCAGTTACCCAGAACCTACAGGGTCTTACTTCATCTATGGCTACACCTTC; CDR3: CASSYPEPTGSYFIYGYTF
V: TRBV4-1; size: .; D: TRBD2; J: TRBJ2-1; DNA: TGCGCCAGCAGCCAGGGGGGGGGAATGGTGCCCTACAATGAGCAGTTCTTC; CDR3: CASSQGGGMVPYNEQFF
V: TRBV6-1; size: .; D: .; J: TRBJ1-1; DNA: TGTGCCAGCAGCCGAAACCGAGTGGACACTGAAGCTTTCTTT; CDR3: CASSRNRVDTEAFF
V: TRBV9; size: many; D: .; J: TRBJ2-1; DNA: TGTGCCAGCAGCGCCCCCCCAGGGCCCTACAATGAGCAGTTCTTC; CDR3: CASSAPPGPYNEQFF
V: TRBV6-7; size: many; D: TRBD1; J: TRBJ2-3; DNA: TGTGCCAGCACTCCGACAGGGGGCACAGATACGCAGTATTTT; CDR3: CASTPTGGTDTQYF
V: TRBV19; size: few; D: TRBD1; J: TRBJ1-1; DNA: TGTGCCAGTAGTATAGCCTGGGACAGGGGGAACACTGAAGCTTTCTTT; CDR3: CASSIAWDRGNTEAFF
V: TRBV15; size: many; D: TRBD2; J: TRBJ2-3; DNA: TGTGCCACCAGCATGGCAGCGGGGCTTTCAGATACGCAGTATTTT; CDR3: CATSMAAGLSDTQYF
V: TRBV11-2; size: many; D: TRBD1; J: TRBJ2-5; DNA: TGTGCCAGCAGCTTGAGACAGGGGCAAGAGACCCAGTACTTC; CDR3: CASSLRQGQETQYF
V: TRBV7-9; size: many; D: .; J: TRBJ2-3; DNA: TGTGCCAGCAGCCCCCCCAGGGTAGTGTTCACAGATACGCAGTATTTT; CDR3: CASSPPRVVFTDTQYF
V: TRBV24-1; size: many; D: .; J: TRBJ2-1; DNA: TGTGCCACCAGTGATTGGGGGCAGGGCTCCTACAATGAGCAGTTCTTC; CDR3: CATSDWGQGSYNEQFF
V: TRBV28; size: many; D: .; J: TRBJ1-1; DNA: TGTGCCAGCAGTTCGGAGCTGGGACAAAGAGCTTTCTTT; CDR3: CASSSELGQRAFF
V: TRBV11-2; size: many; D: .; J: TRBJ2-5; DNA: TGTGCCAGCCGGGGTTTGGACTTCAAAAAGGGGGAGACCCAGTACTTC; CDR3: CASRGLDFKKGETQYF
V: TRBV5-6; size: many; D: .; J: TRBJ2-2; DNA: TGTGCCAGCAGCTTGCCCAACGATAGGGAGCTGTTTTTT; CDR3: CASSLPNDRELFF
V: TRBV7-9; size: many; D: .; J: TRBJ2-3; DNA: TGTGCCAGCAGCTTTCGTGGCGCGAGCACAGATACGCAGTATTTT; CDR3: CASSFRGASTDTQYF
V: TRBV2; size: many; D: TRBD2; J: TRBJ2-1; DNA: TGTGCCAGCAGTGGGCCTAGCGGGAGCGATATATACAATGAGCAGTTCTTC; CDR3: CASSGPSGSDIYNEQFF
V: TRBV7-3; size: many; D: .; J: TRBJ2-5; DNA: TGTGCCAGCAGCTTTTGGGTCGGAGAGACCCAGTACTTC; CDR3: CASSFWVGETQYF
V: TRBV19; size: few; D: .; J: TRBJ2-1; DNA: TGTGCCAGTAGTATAACGAGCGGGCCGGGAAATGAGCAGTTCTTC; CDR3: CASSITSGPGNEQFF
V: TRBV5-1; size: .; D: TRBD1; J: TRBJ1-2; DNA: TGCGCCAGCAGCTTGCTACAGGGGGGGTATGGCTACACCTTC; CDR3: CASSLLQGGYGYTF
V: TRBV20-1; size: .; D: .; J: TRBJ1-2; DNA: TGCAGTGCTCGGACCGATACTAACTATGGCTACACCTTC; CDR3: CSARTDTNYGYTF